Listed below are T cell receptor beta chains from one sample, sequenced in a study of control samples from healthy donors and cancer patients. The protocol was immunoSEQ multiplex PCR, while the TCRdb copy is restricted to in-frame clones and leaves out a portion. The profile covers about 140,000 clones, with about 90% appearing a single time and less than 8.5% taken by the ten largest. The specimen sequenced was blood. The receptors were gathered from a man between 18 and 29 years old in good health. The CDR3 runs from the conserved cysteine through the conserved F or W. D genes are given only for firm matches. Clone size is not always given. Where it is, it says once, few, many or a class for expanded clones.

>.|TRBJ1-2|12|.|TRBV14
TGTGCCAGCAAATCAGAACTTTATGGCTACACCTTC
CASKSELYGYTF
>.|TRBJ1-2|14|TRBD1|TRBV2
TGTGCCAGCAGAACCGACAGGGGCAACTATGGCTACACCTTC
CASRTDRGNYGYTF
>.|TRBJ2-7|14|.|TRBV5-1
TGCGCCAGCAGCTTGGCCGGCGGGGCCAGCGAGCAGTACTTC
CASSLAGGASEQYF
>once|TRBJ1-2|15|.|TRBV10-3
TGTGCCATCAGTGATTTTGCCTTGAACCACTATGGCTACACCTTC
CAISDFALNHYGYTF
>.|TRBJ1-2|14|TRBD1|TRBV9
TGTGCCAGCAGCGAACAGACAGGGGTTCCTGGCTACACCTTC
CASSEQTGVPGYTF
>.|TRBJ2-1|16|.|TRBV18
TGTGCCAGCTCATCAACCTCCGGGGTTCATTACAATGAGCAGTTCTTC
CASSSTSGVHYNEQFF
>.|TRBJ2-1|17|.|TRBV6-1
TGTGCCAGCAGTGAAGGGCCTTGGGGGAGCTCCTACAATGAGCAGTTCTTC
CASSEGPWGSSYNEQFF
>.|TRBJ1-1|15|.|TRBV27
TGTGCCAGCAGTTTATATGATCCCTTGGGCACTGAAGCTTTCTTT
CASSLYDPLGTEAFF
>.|TRBJ1-3|13|.|TRBV6-5
TGTGCCAGCACTCGGGGCCCAATACACACCATATATTTT
CASTRGPIHTIYF
>once|TRBJ2-7|13|.|TRBV7-2
TGTGCCAGCAGCTTAGGAGGGTCGGGGGAGCAGTACTTC
CASSLGGSGEQYF
>.|TRBJ1-2|14|TRBD1|TRBV2
TGTGCCAGCAGCCACCTGACAGGGCTTGATGGCTACACCTTC
CASSHLTGLDGYTF
>.|TRBJ2-6|18|TRBD2|TRBV7-9
TGTGCCAGCAGCTCGGGACGGACTAGTAGCTCTGGGGCCAACGTCCTGACTTTC
CASSSGRTSSSGANVLTF
>few|TRBJ2-5|15|.|TRBV30
TGTGCCTGGAGTGCCCTAGGTGGGTACCAAGAGACCCAGTACTTC
CAWSALGGYQETQYF
>many|TRBJ2-1|17|.|TRBV4-1
TGCGCCAGCAGCCAAGCTGGGGGTTCGGGGTCCTACAATGAGCAGTTCTTC
CASSQAGGSGSYNEQFF
>.|TRBJ1-5|15|.|TRBV6-6
TGTGCCAGCATGGGGGAGCTTTATAACAATCAGCCCCAGCATTTT
CASMGELYNNQPQHF
>.|TRBJ1-1|15|TRBD1|TRBV6-2/TRBV6-3
TGTGCCAGCAGTCCCCGGGACAGACAGAACACTGAAGCTTTCTTT
CASSPRDRQNTEAFF
>.|TRBJ2-5|12|.|TRBV20-1
TGCAGTGCTAGTATGGATCGTGAGACCCAGTACTTC
CSASMDRETQYF
>once|TRBJ1-2|14|.|TRBV18
TGTGCCAGCTCACCCACGAAGGGAGGCTATGGCTACACCTTC
CASSPTKGGYGYTF
>.|TRBJ1-3|15|.|TRBV4-1
TGCGCCAGCAGCCAACAGAGACTTTCCGGAAACACCATATATTTT
CASSQQRLSGNTIYF
>.|TRBJ2-2|14|.|TRBV7-3
TGTGCCACCCGAGGGACGGCGAACACCGGGGAGCTGTTTTTT
CATRGTANTGELFF
>.|TRBJ2-2|15|TRBD1|TRBV28
TGTGCCAGCAGGCGACAGGGGGCGAACACCGGGGAGCTGTTTTTT
CASRRQGANTGELFF
>.|TRBJ1-2|15|.|TRBV3-1/TRBV3-2
TGTGCCAGCAGCCAAGAAGCGGGCGCGAGGAATGGCTACACCTTC
CASSQEAGARNGYTF
>.|TRBJ2-7|13|TRBD2|TRBV7-3
TGTGCCAGCAGTCTAGCGGGGGGTGACGAGCAGTACTTC
CASSLAGGDEQYF
>.|TRBJ1-1|16|.|TRBV19
TGTGCCAGTAGTCCGTTGACATCGTCTACGAACACTGAAGCTTTCTTT
CASSPLTSSTNTEAFF
>.|TRBJ2-2|16|.|TRBV6-1
TGTGCCAGCAGTGAAATTACCCGGGCTACAGGCGGGGAGCTGTTTTTT
CASSEITRATGGELFF
>.|TRBJ1-3|15|TRBD1|TRBV7-2
TGTGCCAGCAGCATAGACAGGGCTGGTGGAAACACCATATATTTT
CASSIDRAGGNTIYF
>.|TRBJ2-2|15|TRBD1|TRBV5-1
TGCGCCAGCAGCCGCGCCGGGACAGGGACCGGGGAGCTGTTTTTT
CASSRAGTGTGELFF
>.|TRBJ1-3|15|.|TRBV19
TGTGCCAGTAGTATCGGTACAGGGCCTGGAAACACCATATATTTT
CASSIGTGPGNTIYF
>.|TRBJ1-1|16|TRBD1|TRBV10-1
TGCGCCAGCAGTGAGTTTTTCGACAGGGAGAACACTGAAGCTTTCTTT
CASSEFFDRENTEAFF
>.|TRBJ1-5|15|.|TRBV4-1
TGCGCCAGCAGCCAAGAAGGAGGGGACTATCAGCCCCAGCATTTT
CASSQEGGDYQPQHF
>.|TRBJ1-1|15|.|TRBV3-1/TRBV3-2
TGTGCCAGCAGCCCCAGCCAGAGAGGTTCCACTGAAGCTTTCTTT
CASSPSQRGSTEAFF
>.|TRBJ1-6|16|TRBD1|TRBV6-6
TGTGCCAGCAGCCTTTACCCGGGACAGGGCAATTCACCCCTCCACTTT
CASSLYPGQGNSPLHF
>.|TRBJ1-5|13|.|TRBV7-2
TGTGCCAGCAGCTTTGAGAACAATCAGCCCCAGCATTTT
CASSFENNQPQHF
>.|TRBJ1-1|10|TRBD1|TRBV29-1
TGCAGCCACAGGGGCACTGAAGCTTTCTTT
CSHRGTEAFF
>once|TRBJ2-7|16|TRBD1|TRBV19
TGTGCCAGTAGTAGGGACAGGGGCACTAGCTCCTACGAGCAGTACTTC
CASSRDRGTSSYEQYF
>once|TRBJ1-1|13|TRBD1|TRBV28
TGTGCCAGCAGTTCCCAGGGACAGTTCGAAGCTTTCTTT
CASSSQGQFEAFF
>.|TRBJ1-2|15|TRBD1|TRBV6-5
TGTGCCAGCAGCCAATCGGGACAGGGTTCAAGTGGCTACACCTTC
CASSQSGQGSSGYTF
>once|TRBJ1-5|16|.|TRBV2
TGTGCCAGCAGTCTTACCCAGGGCAATAGCAATCAGCCCCAGCATTTT
CASSLTQGNSNQPQHF
>.|TRBJ1-4|13|.|TRBV5-1
TGCGCCAGCAGCTTGGAGGGCAATGAAAAACTGTTTTTT
CASSLEGNEKLFF
>.|TRBJ1-2|14|.|TRBV19
TGTGCCAGTATGGTCGCAGGGGCCAACTATGGCTACACCTTC
CASMVAGANYGYTF
>.|TRBJ2-3|16|TRBD2|TRBV27
TGTGCCAGCAGATTTGCGGGGGGTGTCACCACAGATACGCAGTATTTT
CASRFAGGVTTDTQYF
>.|TRBJ2-2|13|.|TRBV30
TGTGCCTGGTCGGCAGGTATCTTGGGGGAGCTGTTTTTT
CAWSAGILGELFF
>once|TRBJ2-7|15|.|TRBV28
TGTGCCAGCAGTTTCGGGGTAGCAGGGCCTAGTGAGCAGTACTTC
CASSFGVAGPSEQYF
>.|TRBJ1-1|12|.|TRBV28
TGTGCCAGCAGTTTAGGGAACACTGAAGCTTTCTTT
CASSLGNTEAFF
>.|TRBJ1-4|16|.|TRBV2
TGTGCCAGCAGTGAAGAGCGCAGGTTACTTAATGAAAAACTGTTTTTT
CASSEERRLLNEKLFF
>.|TRBJ1-1|14|TRBD1|TRBV29-1
TGCAGCGCTGGACAGGGCCCTTTGGGCACTGAAGCTTTCTTT
CSAGQGPLGTEAFF
>.|TRBJ1-5|14|.|TRBV19
TGTGCCAGTAGTACTCATTCGGGCAATCAGCCCCAGCATTTT
CASSTHSGNQPQHF
>.|TRBJ1-3|12|.|TRBV5-1
TGCGCCAGCAGCGCACAGGGCGACACCATATATTTT
CASSAQGDTIYF
>.|TRBJ1-4|13|.|TRBV7-9
TGTGCCAGCAGCTCTGAGGAAGGGGAAAAACTGTTTTTT
CASSSEEGEKLFF
>.|TRBJ2-7|12|.|TRBV6-2/TRBV6-3
TGTGCCAGCAGTTACCGGGGATACGAGCAGTACTTC
CASSYRGYEQYF
>.|TRBJ2-1|16|.|TRBV5-6
TGTGCCAGCAGCCGGGAGGGGGCTCAACTCTACAATGAGCAGTTCTTC
CASSREGAQLYNEQFF
>.|TRBJ1-5|14|.|TRBV18
TGTGCCAGCTCACTCTACCCCGGCAATCAGCCCCAGCATTTT
CASSLYPGNQPQHF
>.|TRBJ2-2|16|TRBD1|TRBV7-3
TGTGCCAGCAGCCCAGGGGTGGCAGGGGGCCCCGGGGAGCTGTTTTTT
CASSPGVAGGPGELFF
>once|TRBJ2-3|16|TRBD2|TRBV14
TGTGCCAGTATCCCGGGACTAGCGGGGGGGCGTGGAACGCAGTATTTT
CASIPGLAGGRGTQYF
>.|TRBJ1-5|16|TRBD1|TRBV7-9
TGTGCCAGCAGTCTAACCGGGACAGGGGGCAATCAGCCCCAGCATTTT
CASSLTGTGGNQPQHF